The TCR beta chain described here comes from a study of blood T cell repertoires in COVID-19. Study context: Both acute and convalescent COVID-19 samples were obtained from the United States, Italy and Spain. From T cells, B-cell-depleted T cells, or PBMCs came the material, which was cDNA or gDNA.

The CDR3 consists of 17 residues. The germline V gene has CDR1 MDHEN and CDR2 SYDVKM. J was trimmed by 6 bases and V by 6 bases; bases with no gene match: 15. Sequencing used immunoSEQ multiplex PCR; TCRdb keeps in-frame clones, though not all of them. Counted here are approximately 120,000 clones, about four fifths occurring once; the ten biggest clones make up about 11%. The chain recombines TRBV28 with TRBJ1-5; 9 bases are shared with TRBD1. Sequenced sample: peripheral blood. The source of this sequence is a man in his 60s with acute or convalescent COVID-19. The CDR3 protein is CASSRLYATGGAQPQHF. The CDR3 DNA sequence: TGTGCCAGCAGCCGCCTCTACGCGACAGGGGGTGCTCAGCCCCAGCATTTT.